These 5 T cell receptor beta chains came from one sample sequenced in a study of control samples from healthy donors and cancer patients. TCRdb's table, derived via immunoSEQ multiplex PCR, lists solely in-frame clones and lacks some. The repertoire holds around 80,000 clones, with nearly 90% as singletons. Sequenced material: blood. These receptors all come from a man aged 45-65 years in good health.

The chain uses TRBV7-8 and TRBJ1-5, with D unresolved. Trimming removed 5 bases at V and 4 bases at J, with 9 bases between. The CDR3 is 13 amino acids. CDR1 and CDR2 from the germline V gene are SGHVS and FQNEAQ. In nucleotides, the CDR3 is TGTGCCAGCAGCCCCGACGTTAATCAGCCCCAGCATTTT. Protein sequence: CASSPDVNQPQHF.

The J gene is TRBJ1-1, the V gene TRBV30; D call uncertain. Germline loops: CDR1 GTSNPN, CDR2 SVGIG (reference sequence). The CDR3 loop spans 13 amino acids. Trimming pared 2 bases from V and 3 bases from J, leaving 10 bases between. CDR3 in amino acids: CAWSTGRDTEAFF. CDR3 sequence (DNA): TGTGCCTGGAGTACCGGCCGAGACACTGAAGCTTTCTTT.

The chain links TRBV3-1 (or the pseudogene TRBV3-2) to TRBJ2-3; D ambiguous. Germline CDR1 LGHDT, CDR2 YNNKEL (reference sequence). This CDR3 is built from 12 residues. Trimming removed 1 base from V and 6 bases from J, with 5 bases in between. CDR3 DNA sequence: TGTGCCAGCAGCCAAGTAAGTGATACGCAGTATTTT. Its translation is CASSQVSDTQYF.

The gene calls are TRBV7-9 and TRBJ1-1; D unclear. CDR3 length: 13 amino acids. V dropped 1 base and J dropped 8 bases, with 11 bases sitting between them. CDR1 and CDR2 (germline): SEHNR, FQNEAQ (reference sequence). The CDR3 here is CASSLGGSREAFF. CDR3 in DNA: TGTGCCAGCAGCTTAGGCGGGAGCAGAGAAGCTTTCTTT.

This sequence joins TRBV19 and TRBJ1-5; perhaps TRBD1 as D (5 bases). Trimming removed 6 bases at V and 5 bases at J, with 14 bases between. This CDR3 is 14 amino acids long. Germline V gives CDR1 LNHDA, CDR2 SQIVND (reference sequence). CDR3 nucleotides: TGTGCCAGTAGGCCCGGGGCAGTGTATCAGCCCCAGCATTTT. Protein product: CASRPGAVYQPQHF.